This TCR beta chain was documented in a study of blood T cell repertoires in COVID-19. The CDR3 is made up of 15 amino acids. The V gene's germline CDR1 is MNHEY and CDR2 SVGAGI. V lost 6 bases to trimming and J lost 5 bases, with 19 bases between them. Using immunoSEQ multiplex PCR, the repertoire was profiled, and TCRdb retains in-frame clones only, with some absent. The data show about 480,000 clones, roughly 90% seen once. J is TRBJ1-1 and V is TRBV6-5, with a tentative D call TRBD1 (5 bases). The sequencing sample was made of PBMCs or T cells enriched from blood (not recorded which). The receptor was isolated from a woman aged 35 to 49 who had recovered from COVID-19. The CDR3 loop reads CASSPIGGPITEAFF. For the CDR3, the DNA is TGTGCCAGCAGCCCCATCGGGGGACCCATTACTGAAGCTTTCTTT.